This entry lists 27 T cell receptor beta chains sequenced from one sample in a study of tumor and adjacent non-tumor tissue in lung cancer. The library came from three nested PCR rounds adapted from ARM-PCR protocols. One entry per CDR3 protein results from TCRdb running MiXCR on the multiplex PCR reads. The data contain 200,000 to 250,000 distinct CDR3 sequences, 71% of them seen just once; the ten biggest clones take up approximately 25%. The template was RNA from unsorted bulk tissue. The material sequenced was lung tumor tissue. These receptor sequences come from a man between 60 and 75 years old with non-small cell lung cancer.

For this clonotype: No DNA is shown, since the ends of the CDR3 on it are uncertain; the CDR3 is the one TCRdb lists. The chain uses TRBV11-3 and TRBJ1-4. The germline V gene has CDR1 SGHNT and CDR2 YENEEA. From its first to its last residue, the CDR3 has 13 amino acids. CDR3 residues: CASILVANEKLFF.

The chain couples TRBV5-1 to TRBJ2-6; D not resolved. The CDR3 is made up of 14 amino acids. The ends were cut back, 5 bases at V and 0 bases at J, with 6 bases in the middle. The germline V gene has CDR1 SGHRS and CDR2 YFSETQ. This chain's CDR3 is CASRGISGANVLTF. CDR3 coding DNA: TGCGCCAGCAGAGGGATCTCTGGGGCCAACGTCCTGACTTTC. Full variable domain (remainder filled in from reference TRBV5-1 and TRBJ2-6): KAGVTQTPRYLIKTRGQQVTLSCSPISGHRSVSWYQQTPGQGLQFLFEYFSETQRNKGNFPGRFSGRQFSNSRSEMNVSTLELGDSALYLCASRGISGANVLTFGAGSRLTVL.

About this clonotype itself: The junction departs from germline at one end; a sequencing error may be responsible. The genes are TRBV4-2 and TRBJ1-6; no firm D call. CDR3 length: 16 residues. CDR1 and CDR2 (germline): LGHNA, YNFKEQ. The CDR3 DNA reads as TGTGCCAGCAGCCAAGATTTCAACGGGGATAATTCACCCCTCCAATTT. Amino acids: CASSQDFNGDNSPLQF.

The CDR3 DNA is TGTGCCATCAGGAACAGGGATGGCTACACCTTC. Translation: CAIRNRDGYTF. The chain couples TRBV10-3 to TRBJ1-2, with D tentatively TRBD1 (6 bases). The CDR3 consists of 11 residues. Trimming left V 6 bases short and J 6 bases short, with 8 bases between. Per germline, CDR1 ENHRY and CDR2 SYGVKD.

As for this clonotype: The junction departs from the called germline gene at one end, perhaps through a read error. In nucleotides, the CDR3 is TGTGCCAGCCTCAATTCGGGGACTAGCATATCAAATACGCAATATTTT. Its protein product is CASLNSGTSISNTQYF. The chain links TRBV6-1 to TRBJ2-3; 9 positions agree with TRBD2. The CDR3 consists of 16 residues. Germline V gene sequence: CDR1 MNHNS, CDR2 SASEGT.

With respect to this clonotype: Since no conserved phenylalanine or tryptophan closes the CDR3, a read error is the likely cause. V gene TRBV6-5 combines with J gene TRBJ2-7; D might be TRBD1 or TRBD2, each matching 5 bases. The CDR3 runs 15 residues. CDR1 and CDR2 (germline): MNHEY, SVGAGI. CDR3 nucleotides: TGTACCAGCAGCAATGGGGGAGTCACTCGCTACGAGCAGTACATC. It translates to CTSSNGGVTRYEQYI.

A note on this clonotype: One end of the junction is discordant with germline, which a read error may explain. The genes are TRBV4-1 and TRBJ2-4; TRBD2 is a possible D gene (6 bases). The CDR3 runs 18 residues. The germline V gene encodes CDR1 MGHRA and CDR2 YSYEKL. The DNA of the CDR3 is TGCGCCAGAAGCCAGGGACGGGTGCGGGGATTTGACAAAAACATTCAGTACTTC. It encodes CARSQGRVRGFDKNIQYF.

Here the CDR3 reads CSARDRPCGYNEQFF. The CDR3 DNA follows: TGCAGTGCTAGAGATCGACCTTGCGGCTACAATGAGCAGTTCTTC. This rearrangement joins TRBV20-1 to TRBJ2-1; D ambiguous. Germline V gene sequence: CDR1 DFQATT, CDR2 SNEGSKA (reference sequence). The CDR3 spans 15 residues. Trimming stripped 0 bases from V and 3 bases from J, with 12 bases between.

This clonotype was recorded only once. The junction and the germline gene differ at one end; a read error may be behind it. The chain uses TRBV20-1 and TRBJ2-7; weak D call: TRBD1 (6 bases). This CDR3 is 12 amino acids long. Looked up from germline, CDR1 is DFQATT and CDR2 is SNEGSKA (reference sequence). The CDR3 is CSASGQSYEHYF. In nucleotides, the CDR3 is TGCAGTGCTTCCGGACAGTCCTACGAGCATTACTTC.

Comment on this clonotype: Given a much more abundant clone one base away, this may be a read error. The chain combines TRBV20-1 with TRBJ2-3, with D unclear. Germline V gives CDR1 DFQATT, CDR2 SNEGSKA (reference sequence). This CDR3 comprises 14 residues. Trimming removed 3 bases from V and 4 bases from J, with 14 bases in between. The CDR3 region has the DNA TGCAGTGCTAGGTGGACGGAGAGCTCAGATACGCAGTATTTT. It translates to CSARWTESSDTQYF.

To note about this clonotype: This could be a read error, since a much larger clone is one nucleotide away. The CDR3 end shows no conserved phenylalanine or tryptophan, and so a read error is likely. CDR3 loop: CASSRDTTNYGYTS. CDR3 DNA sequence: TGTGCCAGCAGCCGGGACACCACTAACTATGGCTACACCTCC. The chain employs TRBV6-5 and TRBJ1-2; possible D gene TRBD1, 6 bases. Trimming cost V 6 bases and J 0 bases, with 11 bases left between them. The CDR3 is 14 amino acids. Germline values: CDR1 MNHEY, CDR2 SVGAGI.

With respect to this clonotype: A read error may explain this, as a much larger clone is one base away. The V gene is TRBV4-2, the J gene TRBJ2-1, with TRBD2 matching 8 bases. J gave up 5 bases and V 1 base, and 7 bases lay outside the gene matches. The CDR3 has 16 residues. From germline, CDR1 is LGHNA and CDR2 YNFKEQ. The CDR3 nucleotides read TGTGCCAGCAGCCAAGCGGTACTAGCGGAAAACAATGAGCAGTTCTTC. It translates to CASSQAVLAENNEQFF.

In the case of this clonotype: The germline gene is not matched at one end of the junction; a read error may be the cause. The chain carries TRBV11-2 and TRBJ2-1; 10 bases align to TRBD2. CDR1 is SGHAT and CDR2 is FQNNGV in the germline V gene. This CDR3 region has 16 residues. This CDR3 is CAISLESSGGSNEQFF. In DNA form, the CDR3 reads TGTGCCATCAGCTTAGAGTCTAGCGGGGGAAGTAATGAGCAGTTCTTC.

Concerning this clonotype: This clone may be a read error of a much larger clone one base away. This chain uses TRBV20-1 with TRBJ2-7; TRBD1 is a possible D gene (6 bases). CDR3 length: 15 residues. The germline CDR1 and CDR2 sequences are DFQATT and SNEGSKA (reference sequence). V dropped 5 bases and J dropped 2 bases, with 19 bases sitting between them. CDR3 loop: CSAGAQGLDTYEQYF. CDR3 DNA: TGCAGTGCTGGGGCGCAGGGGTTGGACACCTACGAGCAGTACTTC.

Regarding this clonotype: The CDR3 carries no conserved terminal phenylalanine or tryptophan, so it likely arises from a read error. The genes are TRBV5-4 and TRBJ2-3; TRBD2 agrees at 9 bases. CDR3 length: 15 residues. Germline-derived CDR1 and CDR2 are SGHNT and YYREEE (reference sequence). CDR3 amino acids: CASTLTSGPTDTQYI. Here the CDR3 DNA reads TGTGCCAGCACCTTGACTAGCGGACCCACAGATACCCAGTATATT.

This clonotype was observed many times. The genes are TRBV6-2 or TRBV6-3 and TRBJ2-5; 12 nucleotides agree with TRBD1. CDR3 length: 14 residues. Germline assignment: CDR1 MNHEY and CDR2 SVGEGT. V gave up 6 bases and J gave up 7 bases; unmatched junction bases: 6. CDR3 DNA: TGTGCCAGCAGCCTGGGACAGGGGGCGCTGACCCAGTACTTC. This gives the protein CASSLGQGALTQYF.

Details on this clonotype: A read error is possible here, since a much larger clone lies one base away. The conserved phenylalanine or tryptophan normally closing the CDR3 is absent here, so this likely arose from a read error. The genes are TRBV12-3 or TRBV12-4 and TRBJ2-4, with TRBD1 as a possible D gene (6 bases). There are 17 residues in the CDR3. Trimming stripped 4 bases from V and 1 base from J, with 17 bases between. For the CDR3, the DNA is TGTGCCAGCAGTTCCCCTCTCGACAGGACTGCCAAAAACATTCAGTACTCC. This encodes CASSSPLDRTAKNIQYS.

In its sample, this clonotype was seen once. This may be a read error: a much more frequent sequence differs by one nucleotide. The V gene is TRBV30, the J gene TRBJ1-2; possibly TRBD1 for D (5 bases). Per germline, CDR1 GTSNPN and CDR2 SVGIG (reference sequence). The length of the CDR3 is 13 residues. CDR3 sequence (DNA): TGTACCTGGAGCGGTCAGGGCTATGATGGCTACACCTTC. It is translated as CTWSGQGYDGYTF.

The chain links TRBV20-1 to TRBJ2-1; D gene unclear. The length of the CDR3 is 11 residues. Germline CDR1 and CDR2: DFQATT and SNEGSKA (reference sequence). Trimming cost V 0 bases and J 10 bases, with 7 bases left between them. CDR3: CSARDGLEQFF. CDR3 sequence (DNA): TGCAGTGCTAGAGATGGCCTCGAGCAGTTCTTC.

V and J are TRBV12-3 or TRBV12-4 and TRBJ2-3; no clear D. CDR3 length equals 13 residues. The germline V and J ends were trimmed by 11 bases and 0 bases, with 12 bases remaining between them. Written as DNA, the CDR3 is TGTGCCTGCACGCCCGTCAGCACAGATACGCAGTATTTT. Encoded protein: CACTPVSTDTQYF.

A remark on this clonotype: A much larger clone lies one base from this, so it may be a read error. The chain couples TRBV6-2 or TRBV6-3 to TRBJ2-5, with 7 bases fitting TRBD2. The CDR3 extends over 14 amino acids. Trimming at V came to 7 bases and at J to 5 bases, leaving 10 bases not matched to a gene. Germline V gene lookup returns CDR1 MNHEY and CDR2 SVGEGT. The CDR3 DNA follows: TGTGCCAGCATTCACCCGACTAGCTGGGAGACCCAGTACTTC. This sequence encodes CASIHPTSWETQYF.

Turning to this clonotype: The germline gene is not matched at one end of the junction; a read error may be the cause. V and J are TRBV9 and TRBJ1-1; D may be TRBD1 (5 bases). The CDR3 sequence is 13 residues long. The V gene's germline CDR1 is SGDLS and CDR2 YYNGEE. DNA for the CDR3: TGTGCCGGCAGCGGGGGGTTCGGCATTGAAGCTTTCTTT. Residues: CAGSGGFGIEAFF.

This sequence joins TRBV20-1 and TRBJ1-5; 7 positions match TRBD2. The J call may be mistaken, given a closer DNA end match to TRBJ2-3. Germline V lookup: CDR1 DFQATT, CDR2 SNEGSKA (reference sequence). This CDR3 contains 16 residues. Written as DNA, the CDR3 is TGCAGTGCTAGAGAGGGAGGGGCCCGAGGCAATCAGCCCCAGTATTTT. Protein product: CSAREGGARGNQPQYF.

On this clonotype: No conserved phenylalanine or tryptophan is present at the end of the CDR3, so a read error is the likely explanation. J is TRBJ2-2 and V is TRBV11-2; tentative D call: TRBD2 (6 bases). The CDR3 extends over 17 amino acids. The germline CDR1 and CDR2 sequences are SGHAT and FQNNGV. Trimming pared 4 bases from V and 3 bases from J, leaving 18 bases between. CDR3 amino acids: CASSSQVRQRDTGELFS. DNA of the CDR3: TGTGCCAGCAGCTCACAGGTACGCCAGCGGGACACCGGGGAGCTGTTTTCT.

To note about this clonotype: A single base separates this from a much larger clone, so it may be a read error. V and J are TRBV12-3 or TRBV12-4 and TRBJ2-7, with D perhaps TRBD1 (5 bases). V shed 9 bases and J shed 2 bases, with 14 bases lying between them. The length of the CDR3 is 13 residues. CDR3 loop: CASLIQDTYEQYF. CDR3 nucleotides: TGTGCCAGTTTGATACAGGATACCTACGAGCAGTACTTC.

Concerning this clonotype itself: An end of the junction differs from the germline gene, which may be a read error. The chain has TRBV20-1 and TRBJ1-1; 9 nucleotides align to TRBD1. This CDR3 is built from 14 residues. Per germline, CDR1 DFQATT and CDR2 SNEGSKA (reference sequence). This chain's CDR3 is CSVRGGGTGSGAFF. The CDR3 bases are TGCAGTGTTAGAGGAGGAGGGACAGGGAGTGGAGCTTTCTTT.

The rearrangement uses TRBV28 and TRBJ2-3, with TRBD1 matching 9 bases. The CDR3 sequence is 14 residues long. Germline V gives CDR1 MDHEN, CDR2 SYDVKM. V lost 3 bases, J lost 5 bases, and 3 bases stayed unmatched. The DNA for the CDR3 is TGTGCCAGCAGTTTGGGACAGGGAGGAGATACGCAGTATTTT. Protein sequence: CASSLGQGGDTQYF.